The following is a TCR beta chain sequence with its context. The antigen remains unidentified. This record comes from a study of cytomegalovirus exposure and HLA in healthy donors. Produced via immunoSEQ multiplex PCR; TCRdb's table is partial and in-frame only. The sample contains over 200,000 clones, around 88% of which appear only once. General study results and limits: There were some public TCRs occurring in many donors, but most TCR sequences were rare. As confirmed in vitro, a few CMV-associated chains were specific for CMV antigens.

V lost 5 bases and J 0 bases, leaving 13 bases between the germline ends. The CDR3 totals 16 residues. Germline V gene data show CDR1 as SGHTA and CDR2 as FQGNSA. The V gene is TRBV7-2, the J gene TRBJ1-4; possibly TRBD1 for D (5 bases). The sequence came from a woman under 30 in good health and CMV-seronegative. The sample consisted of PBMCs. The CDR3 DNA follows: TGTGCCAGCAGCCCTCGACGACAGCCAACTAATGAAAAACTGTTTTTT. Its protein product is CASSPRRQPTNEKLFF. The complete variable domain, with remaining parts taken from reference TRBV7-2 and TRBJ1-4, reads GAGVSQSPSNKVTEKGKDVELRCDPISGHTALYWYRQSLGQGLEFLIYFQGNSAPDKSGLPSDRFSAERTGGSVSTLTIQRTQQEDSAVYLCASSPRRQPTNEKLFFGSGTQLSVL.